The 4 T cell receptor beta chains in this list originate from one sample, sequenced in a study of OX40 agonist ivuxolimab in advanced cancers. The library was made by the immunoSEQ multiplex PCR assay. The immuneACCESS repertoire file appears here via TCRdb, limited to in-frame rearrangements. These files lack a portion of the clones; in checked studies, under half of the deficit traces to unresolved V genes, and the cause of the others is not known. The sample data list under 90,000 clones, and approximately 89% of these were observed just once. The top ten constitute about 0.2% of the sample. The sample consisted of CD4+ or CD8+ T cells sorted from blood, taken in a trial of the OX40 agonist ivuxolimab. These receptors all come from an adult with an advanced solid tumor such as melanoma, head and neck, liver or kidney cancer.

This clone was detected only once. The chain joins TRBV18 to TRBJ1-2; 10 nucleotides line up with TRBD1. CDR3 length equals 15 residues. V gave up 3 bases and J gave up 4 bases; unmatched junction bases: 5. Per germline, CDR1 KGHSH and CDR2 LQKENI. The CDR3: CASSPGTGAVYGYTF. Here the CDR3 DNA reads TGTGCCAGCTCACCCGGGACAGGGGCGGTCTATGGCTACACCTTC.

The gene calls are TRBV18 and TRBJ1-5; 8 positions match TRBD1. The CDR3 runs to 16 residues. V lost 3 bases to trimming and J lost 5 bases; unmatched junction nucleotides: 9. Germline V gives CDR1 KGHSH, CDR2 LQKENI. The CDR3 spells CASSPPGQGEDQPQHF. CDR3 bases: TGTGCCAGCTCACCGCCCGGACAGGGAGAGGATCAGCCCCAGCATTTT.

This chain joins TRBV6-1 and TRBJ2-1; D is perhaps TRBD2 (6 bases). Germline V gene sequence: CDR1 MNHNS, CDR2 SASEGT. The CDR3 length is 13 residues. V shed 6 bases and J shed 9 bases, with 15 bases lying between them. In DNA, the CDR3 is TGTGCCAGCAGCGGAAGCGGGCGGGGTGAGCAGTTCTTC. As protein: CASSGSGRGEQFF.

This chain uses TRBV28 with TRBJ2-7; 11 bases line up with TRBD2. The CDR3 consists of 14 residues. The junction had 2 bases not matched to a gene; V was cut back by 5 bases and J by 2 bases. The V gene's germline CDR1 is MDHEN and CDR2 SYDVKM. As DNA, the CDR3 is TGTGCCAGCAGTCTAGCGGGAGGTGCCTACGAGCAGTACTTC. It codes for CASSLAGGAYEQYF.